This T cell receptor (beta chain) was obtained from a study of CD8+ T cells in alopecia areata. The sequencing template was cDNA reverse transcribed from extracted RNA. This table comes from immunoSEQ multiplex PCR, and its TCRdb copy is limited to in-frame clones, with some not included. The table lists 150,000 to 200,000 clones, roughly 60% of them singletons. CDR3 length: 15 amino acids. Germline loops: CDR1 SEHNR, CDR2 FQNEAQ (reference sequence). The V gene lost 8 bases and the J gene lost 5 bases, with 21 bases spanning the gap. The treatment: oral pan-JAK inhibitor, 5-10 mg twice daily. The clonotype comes from a human donor with alopecia areata. The V and J genes are TRBV7-9 and TRBJ1-1, with D perhaps TRBD1 (6 bases). The material was CD4+ T cells sorted from blood, obtained at week 24, from a patient treated with tofacitinib. CDR3 sequence: CASEGTWGGETEAFF. The CDR3, as DNA: TGTGCCAGCGAAGGGACCTGGGGGGGCGAGACTGAAGCTTTCTTT.